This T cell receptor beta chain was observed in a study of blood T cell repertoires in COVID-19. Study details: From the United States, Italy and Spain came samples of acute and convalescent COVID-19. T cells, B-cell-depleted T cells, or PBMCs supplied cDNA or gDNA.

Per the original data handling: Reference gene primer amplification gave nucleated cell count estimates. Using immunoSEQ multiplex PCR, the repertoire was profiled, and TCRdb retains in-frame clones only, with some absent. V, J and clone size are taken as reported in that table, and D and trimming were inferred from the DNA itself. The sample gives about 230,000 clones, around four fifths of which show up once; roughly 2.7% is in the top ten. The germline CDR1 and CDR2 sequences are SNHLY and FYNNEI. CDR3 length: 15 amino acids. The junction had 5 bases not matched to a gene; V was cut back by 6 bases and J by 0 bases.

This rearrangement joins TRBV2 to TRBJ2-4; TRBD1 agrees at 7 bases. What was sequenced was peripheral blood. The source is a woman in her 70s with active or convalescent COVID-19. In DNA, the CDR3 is TGTGCCAGCAGCTTCGACAGGGCAGCCAAAAACATTCAGTACTTC. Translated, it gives CASSFDRAAKNIQYF.